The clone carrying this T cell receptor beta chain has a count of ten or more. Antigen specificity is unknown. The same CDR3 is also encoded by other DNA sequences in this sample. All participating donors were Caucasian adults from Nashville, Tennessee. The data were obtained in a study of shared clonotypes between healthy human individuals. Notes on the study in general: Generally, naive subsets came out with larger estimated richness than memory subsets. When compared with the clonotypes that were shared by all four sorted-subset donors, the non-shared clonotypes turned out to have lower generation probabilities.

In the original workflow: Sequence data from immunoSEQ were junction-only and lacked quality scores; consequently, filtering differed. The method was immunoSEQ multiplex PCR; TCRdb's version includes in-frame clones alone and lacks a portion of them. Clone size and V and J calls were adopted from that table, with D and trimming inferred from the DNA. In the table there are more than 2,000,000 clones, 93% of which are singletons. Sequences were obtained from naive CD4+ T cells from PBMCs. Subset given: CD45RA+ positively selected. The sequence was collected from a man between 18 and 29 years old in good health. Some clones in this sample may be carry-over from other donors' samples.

The CDR3 loop reads CASSPQGNEQFF. The CDR3 nucleotides read TGTGCCAGCAGCCCACAGGGCAATGAGCAGTTCTTC. This chain uses TRBV7-2 with TRBJ2-1, with a possible D match to TRBD1 (6 bases). This CDR3 has 12 amino acids. In germline, CDR1 is SGHTA, CDR2 FQGNSA. V was clipped by 5 bases and J by 6 bases, with 8 bases between them.